These T cell receptor beta chains were read from a single sample in a study of blood T cells in healthy people across ages. TCRdb reanalysed the 5' RACE reads using MiXCR and keeps one entry per CDR3 protein. The data hold approximately 1.5 million distinct CDR3 sequences, with approximately 43% observed a single time. Sequencing was done on a sample of blood. Source of these receptors: a woman aged 18-29 years in good health. Each CDR3 is given with its conserved first and last residue. Each record gives: clone size, D gene, V gene, J gene, CDR3 DNA, CDR3 protein. A D gene is named only where the DNA matches it firmly. Size values are once, few and many counts, or a class for expanded clones, and some rows have none.

>few|-|TRBV4-3|TRBJ1-4
TGCGCCAGCAGCCCACGGTCTCTGGGGAGCAACTTTTTTGAAAAACTGTTTTTT
CASSPRSLGSNFFEKLFF
>-|TRBD1|TRBV28|TRBJ1-1
TGTGCCAGCAAAGGGGGCTTTGAAGCTTTCTTT
CASKGGFEAFF
>-|-|TRBV7-9|TRBJ1-5
TGTGCCAGCAGCTTAGCGAGGTGGTCAGGGGAAGACAATCAGCCCCAGCATTTT
CASSLARWSGEDNQPQHF
>-|-|TRBV12-3/TRBV12-4|TRBJ1-2
TGTGCCAGCAGTTTGAAGCGGGGGGGATATGGCTACACCTTC
CASSLKRGGYGYTF
>-|-|TRBV19|TRBJ1-1
TGTGCCAGTAGTATACCTTCTTACCGCCTACAGGGAGACACTGAAGCTTTCTTT
CASSIPSYRLQGDTEAFF
>-|-|TRBV2|TRBJ2-3
TGTGCCAGCAGTGGGGCACAGATCACAGATACGCAGTATTTT
CASSGAQITDTQYF
>-|-|TRBV6-6|TRBJ2-6
TGTGCCAGCAGTGTCCGGGACCTCTCTGGGGCCAACGTCCTGACTTTC
CASSVRDLSGANVLTF
>-|-|TRBV12-3/TRBV12-4|TRBJ2-3
TGTGCCAGCAGTCCCTCACCGGACAGTAGGACCACAGATACGCAGTATTTT
CASSPSPDSRTTDTQYF
>-|-|TRBV29-1|TRBJ2-1
TGCAGCGTTGGAAATTACAATGAGCAGTTCTTC
CSVGNYNEQFF
>-|-|TRBV6-2/TRBV6-3|TRBJ2-6
TGTGCCAGCACCAGAGACGGCCACAACGTCCTGACTTTC
CASTRDGHNVLTF
>few|-|TRBV29-1|TRBJ1-2
TGCAGCGTTGAAGTAGGGCAGGGGTCTAACTATGGCTACACCTTC
CSVEVGQGSNYGYTF
>many|-|TRBV29-1|TRBJ2-1
TGCAGCGTTGATCCCGGCGCCAATGAGCAGTTCTTC
CSVDPGANEQFF
>-|TRBD1|TRBV2|TRBJ2-7
TGTGCCAGCATTCCAGGGGACAGGGGGAACAATGAGCAGTACTTC
CASIPGDRGNNEQYF